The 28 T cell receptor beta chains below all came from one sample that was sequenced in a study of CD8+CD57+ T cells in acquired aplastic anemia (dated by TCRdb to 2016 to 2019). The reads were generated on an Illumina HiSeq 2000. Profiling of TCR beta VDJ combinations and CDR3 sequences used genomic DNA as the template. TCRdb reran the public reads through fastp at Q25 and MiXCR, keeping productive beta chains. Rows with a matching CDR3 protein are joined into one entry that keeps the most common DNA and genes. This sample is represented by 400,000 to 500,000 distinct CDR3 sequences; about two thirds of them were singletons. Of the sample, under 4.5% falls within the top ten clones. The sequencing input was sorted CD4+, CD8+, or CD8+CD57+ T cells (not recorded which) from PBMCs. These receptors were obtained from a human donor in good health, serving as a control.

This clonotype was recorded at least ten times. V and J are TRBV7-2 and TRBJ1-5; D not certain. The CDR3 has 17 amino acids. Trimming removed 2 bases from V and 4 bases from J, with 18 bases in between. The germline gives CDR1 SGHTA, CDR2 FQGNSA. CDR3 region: CASSLSVGRARNQPQHF. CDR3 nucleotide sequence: TGTGCCAGCAGCTTAAGTGTAGGTCGGGCTAGGAATCAGCCCCAGCATTTT.

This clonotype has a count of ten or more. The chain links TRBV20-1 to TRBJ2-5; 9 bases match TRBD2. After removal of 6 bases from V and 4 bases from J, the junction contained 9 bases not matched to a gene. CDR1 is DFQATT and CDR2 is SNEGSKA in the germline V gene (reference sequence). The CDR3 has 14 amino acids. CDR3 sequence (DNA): TGCAGTGCAACCGGGACTAGCAGGGGAGAGACCCAGTACTTC. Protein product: CSATGTSRGETQYF.

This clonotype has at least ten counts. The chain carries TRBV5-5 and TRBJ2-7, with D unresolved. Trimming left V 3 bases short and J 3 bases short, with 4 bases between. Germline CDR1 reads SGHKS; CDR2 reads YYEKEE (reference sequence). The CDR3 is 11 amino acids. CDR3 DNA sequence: TGTGCCAGCAGCTCCCACTACGAGCAGTACTTC. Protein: CASSSHYEQYF.

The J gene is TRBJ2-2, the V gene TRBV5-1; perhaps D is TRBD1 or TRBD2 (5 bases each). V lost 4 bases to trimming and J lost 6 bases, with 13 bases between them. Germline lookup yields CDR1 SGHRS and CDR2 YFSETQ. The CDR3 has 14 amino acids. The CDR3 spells CASSVVGDSGELFF. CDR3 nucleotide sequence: TGCGCCAGCAGCGTGGTGGGGGATTCCGGGGAGCTGTTTTTT. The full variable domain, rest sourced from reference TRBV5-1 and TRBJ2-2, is KAGVTQTPRYLIKTRGQQVTLSCSPISGHRSVSWYQQTPGQGLQFLFEYFSETQRNKGNFPGRFSGRQFSNSRSEMNVSTLELGDSALYLCASSVVGDSGELFFGEGSRLTVL.

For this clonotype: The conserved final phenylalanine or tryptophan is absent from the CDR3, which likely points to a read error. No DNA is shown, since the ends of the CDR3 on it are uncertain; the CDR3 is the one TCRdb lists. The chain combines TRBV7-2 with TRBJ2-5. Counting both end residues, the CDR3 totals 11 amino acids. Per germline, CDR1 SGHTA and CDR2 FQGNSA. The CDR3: CASSALEADYV.

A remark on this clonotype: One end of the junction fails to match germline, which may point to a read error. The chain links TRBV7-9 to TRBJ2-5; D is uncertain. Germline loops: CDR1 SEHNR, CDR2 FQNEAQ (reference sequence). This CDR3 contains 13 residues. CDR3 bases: TGTGCCAGCAGCTTAGAACCCAATCAGCCCCAGTATTTC. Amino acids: CASSLEPNQPQYF.

The DNA of the CDR3 is TGTGCCAGCAGCTTAGTAGGGGGGAGTCCAGGCGGCTACTCCGAGCAGTACTTC. Translated: CASSLVGGSPGGYSEQYF. The V and J genes are TRBV7-2 and TRBJ2-7; possibly TRBD1 or TRBD2 for D (6 bases each). Per germline, CDR1 SGHTA and CDR2 FQGNSA. The V and J ends lost 1 base and 6 bases respectively, with 25 bases between them. The CDR3 is made up of 18 amino acids.

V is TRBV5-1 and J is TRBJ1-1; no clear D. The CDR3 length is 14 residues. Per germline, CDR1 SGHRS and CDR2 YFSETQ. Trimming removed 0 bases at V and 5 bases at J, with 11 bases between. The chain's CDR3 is CASSLAPPDTEAFF. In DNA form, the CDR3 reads TGCGCCAGCAGCTTGGCGCCCCCAGATACTGAAGCTTTCTTT.

In DNA form, the CDR3 reads TGTGCCAGCAGCTTCGCGGGACAGGCCTTTCGGCAGTACTTC. This codes for CASSFAGQAFRQYF. This chain joins TRBV13 and TRBJ2-7; 8 bases are a match to TRBD1. The trim removed 3 bases at V and 9 bases at J, leaving 10 bases unmatched. The germline V gene has CDR1 PRHDT and CDR2 FYEKMQ (reference sequence). This CDR3 contains 14 residues.

The CDR3: CASSLQQGSPYGYTF. CDR3 coding DNA: TGTGCCAGCAGTCTACAACAGGGCTCACCTTATGGCTACACCTTC. This chain links TRBV7-9 with TRBJ1-2; tentatively, D is TRBD1 (6 bases). Trimming removed 6 bases at V and 5 bases at J, with 19 bases between. The germline CDR1 and CDR2 sequences are SEHNR and FQNEAQ (reference sequence). The CDR3 loop spans 15 amino acids. The full variable domain, in which reference TRBV7-9 and TRBJ1-2 provide the parts outside the CDR3, is DTGVSQNPRHKITKRGQNVTFRCDPISEHNRLYWYRQTLGQGPEFLTYFQNEAQLEKSRLLSDRFSAERPKGSFSTLEIQRTEQGDSAMYLCASSLQQGSPYGYTFGSGTRLTVV.

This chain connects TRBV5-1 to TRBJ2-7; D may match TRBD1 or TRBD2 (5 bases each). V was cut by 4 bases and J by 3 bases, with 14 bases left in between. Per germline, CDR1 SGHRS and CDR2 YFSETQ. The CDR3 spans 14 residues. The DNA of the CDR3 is TGCGCCAGCAGCCAGGGACGGAGACACTACGAGCAGTACTTC. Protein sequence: CASSQGRRHYEQYF.

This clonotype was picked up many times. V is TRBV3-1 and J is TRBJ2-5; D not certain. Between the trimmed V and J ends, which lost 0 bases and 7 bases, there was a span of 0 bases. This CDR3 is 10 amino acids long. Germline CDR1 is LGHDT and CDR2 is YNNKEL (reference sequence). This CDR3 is CASSQETQYF. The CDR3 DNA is TGTGCCAGCAGCCAAGAGACCCAGTACTTC.

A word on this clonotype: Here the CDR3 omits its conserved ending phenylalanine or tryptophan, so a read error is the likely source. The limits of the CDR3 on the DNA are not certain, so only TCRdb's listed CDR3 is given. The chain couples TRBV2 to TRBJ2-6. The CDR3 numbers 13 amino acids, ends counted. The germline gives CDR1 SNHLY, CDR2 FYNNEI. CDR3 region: CASTVRGANVQTL.

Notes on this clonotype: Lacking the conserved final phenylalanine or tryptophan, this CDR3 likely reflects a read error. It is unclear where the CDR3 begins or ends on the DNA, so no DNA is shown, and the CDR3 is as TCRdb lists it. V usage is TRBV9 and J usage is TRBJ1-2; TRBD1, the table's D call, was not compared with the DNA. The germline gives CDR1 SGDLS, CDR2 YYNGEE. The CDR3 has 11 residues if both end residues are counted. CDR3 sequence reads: CASSGGGGDTI.

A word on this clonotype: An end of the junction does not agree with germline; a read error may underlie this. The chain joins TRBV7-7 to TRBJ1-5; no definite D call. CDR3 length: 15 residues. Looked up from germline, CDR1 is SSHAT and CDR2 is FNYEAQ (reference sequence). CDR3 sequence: CASSPGPAVNRRQHF. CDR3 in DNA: TGTGCTAGCAGCCCCGGGCCAGCGGTTAATCGGCGCCAGCATTTT. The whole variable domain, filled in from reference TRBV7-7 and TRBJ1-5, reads GAGVSQSPRYKVTKRGQDVTLRCDPISSHATLYWYQQALGQGPEFLTYFNYEAQPDKSGLPSDRFSAERPEGSISTLTIQRTEQRDSAMYRCASSPGPAVNRRQHFGDGTRLSIL.

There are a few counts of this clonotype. The CDR3: CSALGTGRANEQFF. In DNA form, the CDR3 reads TGCAGCGCCCTCGGGACAGGGCGCGCGAATGAGCAGTTCTTC. The rearrangement uses TRBV29-1 and TRBJ2-1; 9 bases align to TRBD1. Losses at the gene ends were 7 bases for V and 7 bases for J; bases not matched to a gene: 11. The germline V gene has CDR1 SQVTM and CDR2 ANQGSEA. The CDR3 covers 14 residues.

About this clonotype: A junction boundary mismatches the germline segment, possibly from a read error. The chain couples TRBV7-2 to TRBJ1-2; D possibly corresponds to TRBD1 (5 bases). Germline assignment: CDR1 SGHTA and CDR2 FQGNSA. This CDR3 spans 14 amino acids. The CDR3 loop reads CASSLVRGSGNTIF. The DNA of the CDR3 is TGTGCCAGCAGCTTAGTCCGGGGGTCTGGAAACACCATATTC.

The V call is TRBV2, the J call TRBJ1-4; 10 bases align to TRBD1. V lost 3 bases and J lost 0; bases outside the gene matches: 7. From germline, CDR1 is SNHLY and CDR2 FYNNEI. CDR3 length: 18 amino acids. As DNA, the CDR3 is TGTGCCAGCAGTGACCGGGACAGGGGACAAACAACTAATGAAAAACTGTTTTTT. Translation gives CASSDRDRGQTTNEKLFF.

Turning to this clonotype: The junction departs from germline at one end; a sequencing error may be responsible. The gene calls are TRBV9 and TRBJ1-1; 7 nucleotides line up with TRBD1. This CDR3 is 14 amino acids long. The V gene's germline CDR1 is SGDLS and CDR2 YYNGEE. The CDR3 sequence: CASSSRTGHGAVLF. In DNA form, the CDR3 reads TGTGCCAGCAGCTCCAGGACAGGCCATGGGGCAGTTCTCTTT.

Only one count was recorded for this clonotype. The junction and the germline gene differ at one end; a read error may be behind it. Here the CDR3 DNA reads TGTGCCATCAGTGAGTCTTCCCAAACAGGGAGCTATGGCCACACCTTC. This gives the protein CAISESSQTGSYGHTF. This chain joins TRBV10-3 and TRBJ1-2; D perhaps matches TRBD1 (6 bases). CDR3 length equals 16 residues. Looked up from germline, CDR1 is ENHRY and CDR2 is SYGVKD.

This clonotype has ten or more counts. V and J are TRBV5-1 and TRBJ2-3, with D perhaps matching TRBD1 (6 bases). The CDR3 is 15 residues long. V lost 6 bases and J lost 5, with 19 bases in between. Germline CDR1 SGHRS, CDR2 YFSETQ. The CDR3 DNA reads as TGCGCCAGCACCCCGGACAGTAGTCGTAAAGATACGCAGTATTTT. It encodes CASTPDSSRKDTQYF.

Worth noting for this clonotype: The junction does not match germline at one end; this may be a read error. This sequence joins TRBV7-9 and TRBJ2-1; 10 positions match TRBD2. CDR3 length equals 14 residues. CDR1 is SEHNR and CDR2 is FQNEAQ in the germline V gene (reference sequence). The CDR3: CASSLSGGARETQF. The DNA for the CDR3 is TGTGCCAGCAGCTTGAGCGGGGGGGCCAGAGAGACCCAGTTC.

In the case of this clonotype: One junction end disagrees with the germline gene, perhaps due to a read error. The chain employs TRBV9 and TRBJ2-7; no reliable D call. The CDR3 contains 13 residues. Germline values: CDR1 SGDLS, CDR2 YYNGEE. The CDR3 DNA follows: TGCGCCAGCAGCTTGGCCGCGACGTACGAGGAGTACTTC. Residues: CASSLAATYEEYF.

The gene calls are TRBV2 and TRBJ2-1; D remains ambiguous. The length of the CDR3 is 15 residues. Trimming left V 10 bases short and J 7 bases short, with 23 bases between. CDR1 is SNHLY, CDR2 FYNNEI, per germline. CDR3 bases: TGTGCCATCACTACGAGCGATGCCGGTCTGAATGAGCAGTTCTTC. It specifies CAITTSDAGLNEQFF.

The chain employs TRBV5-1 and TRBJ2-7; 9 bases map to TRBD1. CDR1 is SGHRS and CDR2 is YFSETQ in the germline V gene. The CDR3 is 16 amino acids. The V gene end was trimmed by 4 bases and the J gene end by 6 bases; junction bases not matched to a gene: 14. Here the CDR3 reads CASSRGRQGGFFEQYF. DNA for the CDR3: TGCGCCAGCAGCAGGGGTCGACAGGGGGGTTTTTTCGAGCAGTACTTC.

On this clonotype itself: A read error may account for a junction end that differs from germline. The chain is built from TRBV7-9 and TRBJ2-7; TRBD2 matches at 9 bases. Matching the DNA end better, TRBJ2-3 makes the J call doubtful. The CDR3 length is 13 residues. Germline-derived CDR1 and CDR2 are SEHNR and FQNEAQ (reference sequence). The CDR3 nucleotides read TGTGCCAGCAGCCTAGCGGGGACCGGGGAGCAGTATTTT. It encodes CASSLAGTGEQYF.

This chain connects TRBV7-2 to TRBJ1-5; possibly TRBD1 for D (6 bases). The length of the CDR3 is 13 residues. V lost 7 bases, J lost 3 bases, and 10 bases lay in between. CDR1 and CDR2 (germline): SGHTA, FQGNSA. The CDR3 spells CASTGQNNQPQHF. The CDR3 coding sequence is TGTGCCAGCACCGGACAGAACAATCAGCCCCAGCATTTT.

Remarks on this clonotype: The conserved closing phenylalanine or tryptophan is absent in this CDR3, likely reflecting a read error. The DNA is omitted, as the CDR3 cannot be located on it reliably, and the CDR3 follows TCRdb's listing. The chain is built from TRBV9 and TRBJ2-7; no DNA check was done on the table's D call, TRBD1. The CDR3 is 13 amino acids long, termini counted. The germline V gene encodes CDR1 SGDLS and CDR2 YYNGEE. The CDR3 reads CASSVAGGYERYI.